This T cell receptor beta chain was sequenced in a study of identical twins. Template switching added a universal primer binding site, and final cDNA carried unique molecular identifiers. TCRdb reanalysed the 5' RACE reads using MiXCR and keeps one entry per CDR3 protein. The sample has hundreds of thousands of distinct CDR3 sequences, 20% to 25% seen once. Germline CDR1 ENHRY, CDR2 SYGVKD. The CDR3 sequence is 15 residues long. The germline V and J ends were trimmed by 6 bases and 6 bases, with 15 bases remaining between them. The data were also submitted as part of a second study, on T cells expressing NK-cell markers. That paper notes: In sorted CD3+CD56+NKG2C+, CD3+CD56+NKG2C- and CD3+CD56-NKG2C+ T cells, TCR beta repertoires were obtained. T cells sorted in several experiments were restricted to alpha-beta TCR T cells by an anti-gamma-delta TCR antibody. Researchers report these clonotypes also headed the CD3+CD56-NKG2C+ fraction in a handful of donors.

Specimen: CD4+ T cells sorted from blood. The V and J genes are TRBV10-3 and TRBJ1-6; the D gene is possibly TRBD1 (5 bases). This TCR was recovered from a woman younger than 35 in good health. The CDR3 spells CAIRMTEYGNSPLHF. The CDR3 DNA reads as TGTGCCATCAGGATGACAGAGTATGGTAATTCACCCCTCCACTTT.